These T cell receptor beta chains were read from a single sample in a study of a mutant IDH1 vaccine in newly diagnosed glioma. Libraries were prepared by immunoSEQ multiplex PCR; TCRdb keeps only in-frame clonotypes and omits some of them. Among approximately 92,000 clones listed, 83% were seen once. The material was PBMCs, obtained from a glioma patient treated with radiotherapy, temozolomide or both. The receptors shown here come from a woman between 45 and 65 years old with glioma. Both conserved end residues are part of each CDR3. A D gene is named only where the DNA matches it firmly.

CDR3 length	D gene	V gene	J gene	CDR3 protein
12	TRBD1	TRBV6-1	TRBJ1-2	CASRQGDYGYTF
15	-	TRBV13	TRBJ1-2	CASSLGRRQNDGYTF
12	-	TRBV2	TRBJ2-5	CASRTGAETQYF
18	-	TRBV5-1	TRBJ2-7	CASSLGGTAPSGSYEQYF
13	-	TRBV27	TRBJ2-7	CASRPHERYEQYF
14	-	TRBV11-2	TRBJ2-6	CASSFSSGANVLTF
15	TRBD1	TRBV6-1	TRBJ2-7	CASSEADRGPYEQYF
15	TRBD1	TRBV9	TRBJ1-1	CASSVSGQGNTEAFF
15	TRBD1	TRBV7-8	TRBJ1-5	CASSFSDRGNQPQHF
14	-	TRBV28	TRBJ1-1	CASSLLDTSAEAFF
15	-	TRBV5-4	TRBJ2-3	CASTLGGGAADTQYF
15	-	TRBV4-1	TRBJ2-7	CASSPGGGRTYEQYF
16	-	TRBV10-3	TRBJ1-2	CAISEGSGLGNYGYTF
13	-	TRBV6-1	TRBJ1-1	CASSELALTEAFF
13	-	TRBV7-2	TRBJ1-2	CASSLEQGFRYTF
15	-	TRBV7-2	TRBJ1-1	CASSLVSGEVTEAFF
13	-	TRBV6-5	TRBJ1-5	CASSNSGNQPQHF
13	TRBD1	TRBV7-8	TRBJ1-2	CASSLQGSYGYTF
21	TRBD1	TRBV9	TRBJ1-5	CASSYYVEDRGQHGPDQPQHF
15	TRBD2	TRBV5-1	TRBJ2-5	CASSLVTSGEETQYF
15	-	TRBV18	TRBJ1-4	CASSPNSKPNEKLFF
15	-	TRBV5-4	TRBJ2-3	CASSRGGELTDTQYF
13	TRBD1	TRBV30	TRBJ1-1	CAWDQGQGPEAFF
17	TRBD2	TRBV2	TRBJ2-3	CASSDRRGGRGTDTQYF
14	TRBD1	TRBV7-9	TRBJ2-7	CASSSGQGPYEQYF
14	-	TRBV19	TRBJ1-6	CASSIFGDNSPLHF
16	-	TRBV27	TRBJ1-4	CASSLIRTGTNEKLFF
14	TRBD2	TRBV5-1	TRBJ2-3	CASRTSGGTDTQYF
12	-	TRBV18	TRBJ2-5	CASSPVKETQYF
14	TRBD1	TRBV30	TRBJ2-7	CAWTGTGSTYEQYF
15	-	TRBV27	TRBJ1-5	CASSQDRLDNQPQHF
14	-	TRBV6-5	TRBJ1-3	CASRGKLYGNTIYF
14	TRBD1	TRBV5-4	TRBJ2-7	CASSSRTGKWEQYF
16	TRBD1	TRBV4-1	TRBJ2-1	CASSQSWTGLYNEQFF
16	-	TRBV5-1	TRBJ1-6	CASSPTSGHVNSPLHF
15	TRBD2	TRBV19	TRBJ2-3	CASSIDGTGGDTQYF
15	-	TRBV7-9	TRBJ2-7	CASSLAPDSSYEQYF
13	-	TRBV2	TRBJ2-6	CASPAPGANVLTF
16	TRBD2	TRBV18	TRBJ2-1	CASSPLTSGAVNEQFF
11	-	TRBV25-1	TRBJ1-2	CASSNLYGYTF
15	TRBD1	TRBV9	TRBJ2-3	CASSPRTGVTDTQYF